The 27 T cell receptor beta chains below were found in one sample sequenced in a study of cytomegalovirus exposure and HLA in healthy donors. Use of 60 Vbeta and 13 Jbeta primers characterized the PCR. The method was immunoSEQ multiplex PCR; TCRdb's version includes in-frame clones alone and lacks a portion of them. The profile shows 95,000 to 150,000 clones, 15% to 17% of them singletons. Sequencing was carried out using PBMCs. The receptor set was obtained from a young woman in good health and CMV-seronegative.

This clone has just a few counts. The chain uses TRBV6-1 and TRBJ2-7; 11 nucleotides line up with TRBD2. The V gene end was trimmed by 8 bases and the J gene end by 5 bases; junction bases not matched to a gene: 11. CDR1 is MNHNS, CDR2 SASEGT, per germline. The CDR3 contains 15 residues. DNA for the CDR3: TGTGCCAGCTCCCCAAGACTAGCGGGAAGCAACGAGCAGTACTTC. The encoded protein is CASSPRLAGSNEQYF.

This clone turned up a few times. The chain joins TRBV28 to TRBJ2-3; 8 bases match TRBD2. The germline V gene has CDR1 MDHEN and CDR2 SYDVKM. The CDR3 spans 13 residues. The CDR3: CAAQRGSTDTQYF. In DNA form, the CDR3 reads TGTGCGGCCCAGCGGGGGAGCACAGATACGCAGTATTTT.

This clone was counted only a few times. This rearrangement joins TRBV19 to TRBJ2-5; 7 bases are shared with TRBD2. CDR1 LNHDA and CDR2 SQIVND come from the germline V gene (reference sequence). With V trimmed by 4 bases and J by 4 bases, 6 bases remained unmatched. There are 14 residues in the CDR3. The CDR3 spells CASSRGLSRETQYF. CDR3 DNA: TGTGCCAGTAGTAGGGGACTAAGCAGAGAGACCCAGTACTTC.

The chain is built from TRBV5-1 and TRBJ1-4, with 8 bases fitting TRBD1. This CDR3 comprises 16 residues. CDR1 and CDR2 (germline): SGHRS, YFSETQ. Trimming took 2 bases from V and 1 from J; bases not matched to a gene: 4. CDR3 amino acids: CASSFGQGGTNEKLFF. DNA of the CDR3: TGCGCCAGCAGCTTTGGACAGGGAGGAACTAATGAAAAACTGTTTTTT.

This clone was found a few times. V and J are TRBV27 and TRBJ2-7; 10 bases match TRBD2. With 6 bases clipped from V and 1 base from J, the junction kept 12 bases outside the gene matches. The CDR3 is made up of 17 amino acids. Germline V gene sequence: CDR1 MNHEY, CDR2 SMNVEV (reference sequence). CDR3 protein: CASSDRTSGVVSYEQYF. The CDR3, as DNA: TGTGCCAGCAGCGATAGGACTAGCGGAGTGGTGTCCTACGAGCAGTACTTC.

A few counts support this clone. V is TRBV6-5 and J is TRBJ1-1, with 8 bases identical to TRBD1. The CDR3 is 13 amino acids. The germline V gene has CDR1 MNHEY and CDR2 SVGAGI. V dropped 6 bases and J dropped 1; count of bases not matched to a gene: 1. The CDR3 sequence: CASRDRGNTEAFF. DNA of the CDR3: TGTGCCAGCAGAGACAGGGGGAACACTGAAGCTTTCTTT.

The chain recombines TRBV4-1 with TRBJ2-7; 10 bases match TRBD2. The CDR3 covers 18 residues. V gave up 1 base and J gave up 0 bases; unmatched junction bases: 9. CDR1 is MGHRA, CDR2 YSYEKL, per germline. CDR3 in DNA: TGCGCCAGCAGCCAAGGGCGACTAGCGGGCCTCCTCTCCTACGAGCAGTACTTC. The encoded protein is CASSQGRLAGLLSYEQYF.

The chain joins TRBV28 to TRBJ1-6; tentatively, D is TRBD1 (5 bases). The germline V gene has CDR1 MDHEN and CDR2 SYDVKM. This CDR3 is built from 15 residues. With 5 bases removed from V and 14 bases from J, the gap between germline ends came to 22 bases. The CDR3 loop is CASSLLGGNSLALHF. The CDR3 DNA reads TGTGCCAGCAGTCTCCTGGGGGGTAATTCATTGGCCCTCCACTTT.

This sequence joins TRBV7-8 and TRBJ2-6, with TRBD2 matching 7 bases. The length of the CDR3 is 16 residues. Looked up from germline, CDR1 is SGHVS and CDR2 is FQNEAQ. V shed 5 bases and J 4 bases; nucleotides not matched to a gene: 8. Here the CDR3 reads CASSLTSERGANVLTF. CDR3 nucleotides: TGTGCCAGCAGCCTCACTAGCGAGCGGGGGGCCAACGTCCTGACTTTC.

The CDR3 spells CASSLNPTGIYEQFF. DNA for the CDR3: TGTGCCAGCAGTCTCAATCCCACCGGGATCTATGAGCAGTTCTTC. The chain employs TRBV6-5 and TRBJ2-1; weak D call: TRBD2 (5 bases). V shed 5 bases and J shed 8 bases, with 19 bases lying between them. In germline, CDR1 is MNHEY, CDR2 SVGAGI. The CDR3 consists of 15 residues.

V is TRBV28 and J is TRBJ2-2; 9 bases agree with TRBD1. Per the germline V gene, CDR1 is MDHEN and CDR2 is SYDVKM. The CDR3 covers 13 residues. V lost 8 bases to trimming and J lost 7 bases; unmatched junction nucleotides: 5. The CDR3, as DNA: TGTGCCAGCTCGACAGGGGGTGGCGGGGAGCTGTTTTTT. It codes for CASSTGGGGELFF.

This sequence joins TRBV6-6 and TRBJ1-1, with 9 bases fitting TRBD1. The V and J ends lost 5 bases and 2 bases, in that order; junction bases with no gene match: 6. The CDR3 is 15 amino acids. Looked up from germline, CDR1 is MNHNY and CDR2 is SVGAGI (reference sequence). This chain's CDR3 is CASSPQGQGNTEAFF. The CDR3 nucleotides are TGTGCCAGCAGTCCGCAGGGACAGGGTAACACTGAAGCTTTCTTT.

This clone occurred a few times. This chain joins TRBV6-6 and TRBJ1-2, with D unresolved. V was cut by 2 bases and J by 4 bases, with 11 bases left in between. The CDR3 has 14 residues. The germline V gene has CDR1 MNHNY and CDR2 SVGAGI (reference sequence). The CDR3 DNA is TGTGCCAGCAGTTACGAAGAGGTGGTCTATGGCTACACCTTC. Translating it yields CASSYEEVVYGYTF.

CDR3 in DNA: TGCAGCGTTGGTTTTGACAGGGCAGGAAACATTCAGTACTTC. Translation gives CSVGFDRAGNIQYF. This rearrangement joins TRBV29-1 to TRBJ2-4; 7 nucleotides agree with TRBD1. The trim removed 4 bases at V and 6 bases at J, leaving 9 bases unmatched. The length of the CDR3 is 14 residues. Per germline, CDR1 SQVTM and CDR2 ANQGSEA.

The rearrangement links TRBV7-3 to TRBJ1-1; 9 nucleotides line up with TRBD1. V was pared by 5 bases and J by 3 bases, with 4 bases of the junction left unmatched. CDR3 size: 14 residues. Germline V gene lookup returns CDR1 SGHTA and CDR2 FQGTGA. The CDR3, as DNA: TGTGCCAGCAGCCCCGACAGGGGGTACACTGAAGCTTTCTTT. This gives the protein CASSPDRGYTEAFF.

The V gene is TRBV6-5, the J gene TRBJ2-5; a possible D gene is TRBD2 (5 bases). CDR3 length equals 15 residues. The V gene's germline CDR1 is MNHEY and CDR2 SVGAGI. The V end lost 0 bases, the J end lost 4 bases, and 12 bases lay between the germline ends. The DNA of the CDR3 is TGTGCCAGCAGTTACTCCCTACTAGGGAGAGAGACCCAGTACTTC. The encoded protein is CASSYSLLGRETQYF.

This rearrangement joins TRBV6-5 to TRBJ1-1; tentative D call: TRBD1 (6 bases). Trimming cost V 6 bases and J 11 bases, with 16 bases left between them. The CDR3 has 12 amino acids. Germline V gives CDR1 MNHEY, CDR2 SVGAGI. The CDR3 reads CASSTPQGRAFF. The CDR3 coding sequence is TGTGCCAGCAGCACTCCCCAGGGGCGGGCTTTCTTT.

This clone was counted only a few times. The CDR3 loop is CSVVGEAGTPATQYF. CDR3 coding DNA: TGCAGCGTCGTCGGAGAAGCGGGTACTCCGGCGACCCAGTACTTC. V usage is TRBV29-1 and J usage is TRBJ2-5, with a possible D match to TRBD2 (6 bases). The CDR3 sequence is 15 residues long. V was cut by 6 bases and J by 7 bases, with 24 bases left in between. Germline V lookup: CDR1 SQVTM, CDR2 ANQGSEA.

The chain links TRBV5-6 to TRBJ1-6; TRBD1 matches at 8 bases. This CDR3 is built from 16 residues. Trimming took 2 bases from V and 5 from J; bases not matched to a gene: 6. The germline V gene encodes CDR1 SGHDT and CDR2 YYEEEE. The CDR3 DNA follows: TGTGCCAGCAGCTTAGACAGGGGATCGAATAATTCACCCCTCCACTTT. It translates to CASSLDRGSNNSPLHF.

The table lists this clone with a few counts. The chain recombines TRBV5-6 with TRBJ1-3; maybe TRBD1 (5 bases). V was pared by 4 bases and J by 0 bases, with 14 bases between. This CDR3 has 16 amino acids. The germline V gene encodes CDR1 SGHDT and CDR2 YYEEEE. CDR3 sequence reads: CASSLITGFSGNTIYF. CDR3 coding DNA: TGTGCCAGCAGCCTAATTACAGGATTCTCTGGAAACACCATATATTTT.

This chain uses TRBV28 with TRBJ2-3; TRBD2 agrees at 9 bases. Trimming at V came to 5 bases and at J to 6 bases, leaving 6 bases not matched to a gene. The length of the CDR3 is 14 residues. Germline V lookup: CDR1 MDHEN, CDR2 SYDVKM. The CDR3 reads CASSGGGVIDTQYF. Here the CDR3 DNA reads TGTGCCAGCAGTGGCGGGGGGGTAATCGATACGCAGTATTTT.

This clone was recorded a few times. This rearrangement joins TRBV6-1 to TRBJ1-5; D is perhaps TRBD1 (6 bases). Per the germline V gene, CDR1 is MNHNS and CDR2 is SASEGT. There are 15 residues in the CDR3. Trimming stripped 0 bases from V and 4 bases from J, with 10 bases between. The CDR3 region is CASSEAGGLNQPQHF. The CDR3 nucleotides are TGTGCCAGCAGTGAAGCGGGGGGGCTGAATCAGCCCCAGCATTTT.

The table lists this clone with a few counts. The chain has TRBV6-5 and TRBJ1-1; D gene ambiguous. V was clipped by 6 bases and J by 6 bases, with 11 bases between them. CDR3 length: 12 amino acids. CDR1 and CDR2 from the germline V gene are MNHEY and SVGAGI. CDR3 region: CASSRIGAEAFF. CDR3 coding DNA: TGTGCCAGCAGCCGCATCGGGGCTGAAGCTTTCTTT.

Concerning this clone: The sample carries other DNA sequences with the same CDR3. The chain is built from TRBV2 and TRBJ1-5; D is uncertain. The CDR3 has 13 amino acids. With 2 bases removed from V and 4 bases from J, the gap between germline ends came to 6 bases. The germline gives CDR1 SNHLY, CDR2 FYNNEI. The DNA for the CDR3 is TGTGCCAGCAGTGAATTGAGGAATCAGCCCCAGCATTTT. Translation: CASSELRNQPQHF.

This clone was counted a few times. The chain's CDR3 is CASSFGTGGTYEQYF. The DNA for the CDR3 is TGTGCCAGCAGCTTCGGGACAGGGGGGACCTACGAGCAGTACTTC. The rearrangement joins TRBV5-6 to TRBJ2-7; TRBD1 matches 11 bases. There are 15 residues in the CDR3. With V trimmed by 2 bases and J by 2 bases, 3 bases remained unmatched. Germline CDR1 is SGHDT and CDR2 is YYEEEE.

This clone was recorded a few times. V gene TRBV4-2 combines with J gene TRBJ2-1; TRBD1 matches 10 bases. Trimming cost V 0 bases and J 12 bases; bases outside gene matches: 5. CDR1 and CDR2 from the germline V gene are LGHNA and YNFKEQ. The CDR3 loop spans 14 amino acids. The CDR3 sequence: CASSQENRDRGQFF. Written as DNA, the CDR3 is TGTGCCAGCAGCCAAGAAAACCGGGACAGGGGGCAGTTCTTC.

The chain uses TRBV28 and TRBJ1-1, with TRBD1 as a possible D gene (6 bases). V lost 2 bases, J lost 0 bases, and 7 bases lay in between. The CDR3 is made up of 14 amino acids. Germline V lookup: CDR1 MDHEN, CDR2 SYDVKM. CDR3 sequence reads: CASSLRGMNTEAFF. DNA for the CDR3: TGTGCCAGCAGTTTAAGGGGGATGAACACTGAAGCTTTCTTT. Full variable domain (outside the CDR3, taken from reference TRBV28 and TRBJ1-1): DVKVTQSSRYLVKRTGEKVFLECVQDMDHENMFWYRQDPGLGLRLIYFSYDVKMKEKGDIPEGYSVSREKKERFSLILESASTNQTSMYLCASSLRGMNTEAFFGQGTRLTVV.